This passage covers 24 T cell receptor beta chains from one sample sequenced in a study of cytomegalovirus exposure and HLA in healthy donors. PCR amplification relied on 60 Vbeta primers (plus 13 Jbeta primers). TCRdb keeps only in-frame clones here, not all; method: immunoSEQ multiplex PCR. Found here are some 110,000 clones, 65% to 85% of them singletons; the top ten hold roughly 16%. Sequenced input: PBMCs. Receptor source: a man over 45 in good health and CMV-seropositive.

The chain combines TRBV27 with TRBJ2-1; D uncertain. The length of the CDR3 is 13 residues. V gave up 1 base and J gave up 7 bases, with 8 bases separating them. The germline V gene encodes CDR1 MNHEY and CDR2 SMNVEV (reference sequence). This CDR3 reads CASSLFGANEQFF. As DNA, the CDR3 is TGTGCCAGCAGTTTATTCGGAGCTAATGAGCAGTTCTTC.

This clone has a single count. V gene TRBV25-1 combines with J gene TRBJ1-1, with D unclear. Germline-derived CDR1 and CDR2 are MGHDK and SYGVNS. This CDR3 has 13 residues. Trimming pared 6 bases from V and 4 bases from J, leaving 12 bases between. For the CDR3, the DNA is TGTGCCAGCAGCGATCCCGAGGGCACTGAAGCTTTCTTT. Its translation is CASSDPEGTEAFF.

A single count supports this clone. V gene TRBV7-9 combines with J gene TRBJ2-1; D is unresolved. V was pared by 6 bases and J by 4 bases, with 7 bases between. CDR1 is SEHNR and CDR2 is FQNEAQ in the germline V gene (reference sequence). The CDR3 covers 12 residues. Here the CDR3 DNA reads TGTGCCAGCAGATCCTCGTACAATGAGCAGTTCTTC. This codes for CASRSSYNEQFF.

This rearrangement joins TRBV19 to TRBJ1-4, with a weak D call TRBD1 (6 bases). V lost 5 bases and J 0 bases, leaving 10 bases between the germline ends. This CDR3 has 15 residues. Looked up from germline, CDR1 is LNHDA and CDR2 is SQIVND (reference sequence). As DNA, the CDR3 is TGTGCCAGTAGTCCTAAGGGGGCAACTAATGAAAAACTGTTTTTT. This sequence encodes CASSPKGATNEKLFF.

CDR3 nucleotide sequence: TGTGCCAGCAGCAGGACTGGAGTTAATGAAAAACTGTTTTTT. Translation: CASSRTGVNEKLFF. This chain links TRBV7-9 with TRBJ1-4; D remains unclear. The germline gives CDR1 SEHNR, CDR2 FQNEAQ (reference sequence). Deletions cut 5 bases from V and 4 bases from J, with 11 bases between. The CDR3 extends over 14 amino acids.

The gene calls are TRBV4-3 and TRBJ1-4; D possibly corresponds to TRBD1 (6 bases). The V gene lost 1 base and the J gene lost 7 bases, with 13 bases spanning the gap. CDR3 length equals 15 residues. Germline CDR1 reads LGHNA; CDR2 reads YSLEER. CDR3 in DNA: TGCGCCAGCAGCCAAGGGGCAGGGGCCGGTGAAAAACTGTTTTTT. It specifies CASSQGAGAGEKLFF.

V gene TRBV5-1 combines with J gene TRBJ2-7; 14 bases are a match to TRBD2. Germline V gives CDR1 SGHRS, CDR2 YFSETQ. Trimming removed 7 bases from V and 0 bases from J; junction bases left unmatched: 9. CDR3 length: 17 amino acids. The CDR3 DNA reads as TGCGCCAGCCGGCGGGGACTAGCGGGAGTTATCTCCTACGAGCAGTACTTC. Its protein product is CASRRGLAGVISYEQYF. The variable domain in full, completed from reference TRBV5-1 and TRBJ2-7, reads KAGVTQTPRYLIKTRGQQVTLSCSPISGHRSVSWYQQTPGQGLQFLFEYFSETQRNKGNFPGRFSGRQFSNSRSEMNVSTLELGDSALYLCASRRGLAGVISYEQYFGPGTRLTVT.

V usage is TRBV12-2 and J usage is TRBJ1-2; the listed D gene, TRBD1, was not tested against the DNA. TRBV12-2 represents a pseudogene. The CDR3 loop spans 14 amino acids. CDR3 sequence reads: CASRLTCRGQGYTF. The CDR3 nucleotides are TGTGCAAGTCGCTTAACTTGCAGGGGGCAAGGCTACACCTTC.

The chain combines TRBV28 with TRBJ2-7; 11 nucleotides align to TRBD2. With 6 bases clipped from V and 4 bases from J, the junction kept 5 bases outside the gene matches. CDR3 length equals 14 residues. Germline V gives CDR1 MDHEN, CDR2 SYDVKM. The CDR3 coding sequence is TGTGCCAGCAGGTTAGCGGGAGGGCCTTACGAGCAGTACTTC. It codes for CASRLAGGPYEQYF.

The chain links TRBV7-9 to TRBJ2-7; 9 positions match TRBD1. CDR1 and CDR2 from the germline V gene are SEHNR and FQNEAQ (reference sequence). V was pared by 8 bases and J by 4 bases, with 3 bases of the junction left unmatched. The CDR3 sequence is 12 residues long. DNA of the CDR3: TGTGCCAGCGGGACAGGGAGGTACGAGCAGTACTTC. This encodes CASGTGRYEQYF.

Comment on this clone: Distinct nucleotide sequences in the sample also encode this CDR3. The chain links TRBV28 to TRBJ1-4, with D perhaps TRBD1 (5 bases). Germline V gene sequence: CDR1 MDHEN, CDR2 SYDVKM. V lost 4 bases to trimming and J lost 2 bases, with 17 bases between them. The CDR3 spans 17 residues. CDR3 bases: TGTGCCAGCAGTTCGCCGGGACTCATGGGGACTAATGAAAAACTGTTTTTT. Protein sequence: CASSSPGLMGTNEKLFF.

This chain uses TRBV5-6 with TRBJ2-7; TRBD1 matches 8 bases. Germline V lookup: CDR1 SGHDT, CDR2 YYEEEE. This CDR3 region has 15 residues. J gave up 5 bases and V 4 bases, and 11 bases lay outside the gene matches. The CDR3, as DNA: TGTGCCAGCAGCGCCCCAGGGGGCGGAGGTAACGAGCAGTACTTC. It codes for CASSAPGGGGNEQYF.

This clone was seen only a few times. The chain has TRBV10-1 and TRBJ1-4, with TRBD1 as a possible D gene (5 bases). From germline, CDR1 is WNHNN and CDR2 SYGVQD (reference sequence). The CDR3 is 15 amino acids. V lost 3 bases, J lost 7 bases, and 15 bases lay in between. The CDR3 sequence: CASSDGRVRGEKLFF. The CDR3 DNA follows: TGCGCCAGCAGTGACGGCAGGGTACGAGGTGAAAAACTGTTTTTT.

The rearrangement uses TRBV11-2 and TRBJ2-1, with 13 bases matching TRBD2. The CDR3 totals 17 residues. CDR1 SGHAT and CDR2 FQNNGV come from the germline V gene. V shed 1 base, J shed 5 bases, and the junction held 5 bases outside the gene matches. The CDR3, as DNA: TGTGCCAGCAGCTTAGGCCCCGGGACTAGCGGGAACAATGAGCAGTTCTTC. Encoded protein: CASSLGPGTSGNNEQFF.

The rearrangement links TRBV6-5 to TRBJ2-2; TRBD1 matches 7 bases. The J segment lost 5 bases and the V segment lost 0 bases, leaving 6 bases of the junction unmatched. The CDR3 runs to 16 residues. Germline assignment: CDR1 MNHEY and CDR2 SVGAGI. The CDR3 sequence: CASSYSFTGETGELFF. In nucleotides, the CDR3 is TGTGCCAGCAGTTACTCGTTTACAGGGGAAACCGGGGAGCTGTTTTTT.

CDR3 protein: CASSHTGTGRRNEQFF. The CDR3 DNA sequence: TGTGCCAGCAGCCACACCGGGACAGGGAGGCGCAATGAGCAGTTCTTC. This chain connects TRBV5-4 to TRBJ2-1; TRBD1 aligns across 9 bases. CDR1 and CDR2 from the germline V gene are SGHNT and YYREEE (reference sequence). V shed 4 bases, J shed 6 bases, and the junction held 11 bases outside the gene matches. The CDR3 contains 16 residues.

The V call is TRBV18, the J call TRBJ1-5, with TRBD1 matching over 8 bases. This CDR3 has 16 amino acids. The V and J ends lost 2 bases and 3 bases, in that order; junction bases with no gene match: 6. Germline CDR1 is KGHSH and CDR2 is LQKENI. CDR3 bases: TGTGCCAGCTCACCAGGACAGGGTGGGCTCAATCAGCCCCAGCATTTT. Translated: CASSPGQGGLNQPQHF.

This clone was seen a handful of times. The chain employs TRBV10-2 and TRBJ2-7; D remains unclear. The CDR3 has 16 amino acids. Trimming took off 3 bases at V and 1 base at J, with 16 bases between the two ends. Per germline, CDR1 WSHSY and CDR2 SAAADI. As DNA, the CDR3 is TGCGCCAGCAGTGATAGGATGACTCAGAGGTCCTACGAGCAGTACTTC. Protein sequence: CASSDRMTQRSYEQYF.

Comment on this clone: Other DNA sequences from this sample encode an identical CDR3 as well. CDR3 coding DNA: TGTGCCAGCAGCTACAGCTACGAGCAGTACTTC. It specifies CASSYSYEQYF. This sequence joins TRBV5-6 and TRBJ2-7; no reliable D call. Germline V gene data show CDR1 as SGHDT and CDR2 as YYEEEE. Trimming took off 3 bases at V and 3 bases at J, with 4 bases between the two ends. This CDR3 spans 11 amino acids.

A few counts support this clone. The chain combines TRBV5-8 with TRBJ2-2; D is ambiguous. Trimming stripped 1 base from V and 4 bases from J, with 8 bases between. Germline V gene sequence: CDR1 SGHTS, CDR2 YDEGEE. The CDR3 is made up of 14 amino acids. In DNA, the CDR3 is TGTGCCAGCAGCTTGATGCCAGTCACCGGGGAGCTGTTTTTT. Translating gives CASSLMPVTGELFF.

The chain uses TRBV27 and TRBJ2-2, with TRBD1 as a possible D gene (6 bases). The CDR3 is made up of 15 amino acids. Germline loops: CDR1 MNHEY, CDR2 SMNVEV (reference sequence). V lost 2 bases, J lost 5 bases, and 12 bases lay in between. The CDR3 reads CASSLGQGRTGELFF. CDR3 nucleotides: TGTGCCAGCAGTTTAGGGCAGGGGAGAACCGGGGAGCTGTTTTTT.

The chain uses TRBV18 and TRBJ2-3, with 9 bases aligning to TRBD1. The CDR3 runs to 17 residues. The V segment lost 1 base and the J segment 1 base; nucleotides outside the gene matches: 6. Germline CDR1 reads KGHSH; CDR2 reads LQKENI. The CDR3: CASSPQHRGPGTDTQYF. The CDR3 nucleotides read TGTGCCAGCTCACCACAGCACAGGGGGCCGGGCACAGATACGCAGTATTTT.

This clone was seen a single time. The J gene is TRBJ2-1, the V gene TRBV5-4; 7 nucleotides align to TRBD2. The ends lost 3 bases at V and 5 bases at J; junction bases unmatched: 5. Germline values: CDR1 SGHNT, CDR2 YYREEE (reference sequence). CDR3 length: 14 amino acids. The CDR3: CASSWGGPNNEQFF. The CDR3 nucleotides are TGTGCCAGCAGCTGGGGGGGACCTAACAATGAGCAGTTCTTC.

A single count supports this clone. The gene calls are TRBV7-2 and TRBJ1-2; D not resolved. Germline values: CDR1 SGHTA, CDR2 FQGNSA. The CDR3 is made up of 13 amino acids. V lost 4 bases and J lost 4, with 10 bases in between. The CDR3 region is CASSSAASYGYTF. CDR3 nucleotide sequence: TGTGCCAGCAGCTCCGCGGCGTCCTATGGCTACACCTTC.